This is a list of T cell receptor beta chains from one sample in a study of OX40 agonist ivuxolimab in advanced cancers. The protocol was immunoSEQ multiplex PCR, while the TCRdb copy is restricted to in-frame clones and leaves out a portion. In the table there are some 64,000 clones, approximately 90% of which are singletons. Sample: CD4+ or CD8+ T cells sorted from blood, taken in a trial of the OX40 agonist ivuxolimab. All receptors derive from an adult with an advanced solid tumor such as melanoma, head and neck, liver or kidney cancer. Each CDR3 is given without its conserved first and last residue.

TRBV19 ASSPGTGIIEQY
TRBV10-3 AISDLAGGRETQY
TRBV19 ASSILGTGETYGYT
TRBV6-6 ASSYAGTLNYGYT
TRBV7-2 ASSIEGLADLTGELF
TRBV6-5 ASSLAGAFNEQF
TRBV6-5 ASSWGLYEQY
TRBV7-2 ASGGEQF
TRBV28 ASSLGVTGNEQF
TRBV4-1 ASSQAGSRPFSGANVLT
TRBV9 ASSVVETGYGYT
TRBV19 ASSSWTGVTYEQY
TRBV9 ASSVAHGGYGYT
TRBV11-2 ASSLDRGDTQY
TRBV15 ATSRVYSGANVLT
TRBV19 AASPGGLAEAF
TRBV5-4 ASSPDSNSPLH
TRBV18 ASSLSLGELYTEAF
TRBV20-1 SARDETGF
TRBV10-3 AIRLTGANTGELF
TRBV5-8 ASSPRMNTEAF
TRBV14 ASSQEGAYTEAF
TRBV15 ATRGAQETQY